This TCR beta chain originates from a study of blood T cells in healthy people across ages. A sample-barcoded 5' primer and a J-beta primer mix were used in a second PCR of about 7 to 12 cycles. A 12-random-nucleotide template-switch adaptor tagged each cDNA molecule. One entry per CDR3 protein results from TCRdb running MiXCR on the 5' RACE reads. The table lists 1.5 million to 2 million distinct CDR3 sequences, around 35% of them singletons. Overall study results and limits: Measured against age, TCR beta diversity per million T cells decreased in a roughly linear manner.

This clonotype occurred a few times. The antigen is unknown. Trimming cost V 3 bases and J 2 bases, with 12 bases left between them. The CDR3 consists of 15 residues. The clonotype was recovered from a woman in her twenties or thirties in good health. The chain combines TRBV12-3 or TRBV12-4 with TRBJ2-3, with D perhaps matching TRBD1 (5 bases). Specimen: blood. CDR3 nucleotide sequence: TGTGCCAGCAGTTTTCAGGGCCCTTCCACAGATACGCAGTATTTT. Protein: CASSFQGPSTDTQYF.